This TCR beta chain was recorded in a study of blood T cell repertoires in COVID-19. Study summary: Samples of COVID-19 (acute and convalescent) were obtained from the United States, Italy and Spain. PBMCs, B-cell-depleted T cells, or T cells were the source of the cDNA or gDNA that made up the material.

V gave up 3 bases and J gave up 4 bases, with 13 bases separating them. This CDR3 contains 16 residues. CDR1 and CDR2 (germline): LGHDT, YNNKEL (reference sequence). Per the authors' pipeline: The assay estimated nucleated cells by amplifying reference gene primers. Some clones are missing from TCRdb's copy, which holds only in-frame ones; the method was immunoSEQ multiplex PCR. V, J and clone size are those of that table, while D and trimming were read from the DNA. This sample has about 120,000 clones, with 80% to 90% found just once. This clone was seen a single time. This sequence was found in a woman in her seventies with acute or convalescent COVID-19. The rearrangement links TRBV3-1 (or the pseudogene TRBV3-2) to TRBJ2-6, with D maybe TRBD1 (5 bases). Material: peripheral blood. In DNA form, the CDR3 reads TGTGCCAGCAGCCATTCCAGGGTGCCGGGGGCCAACGTCCTGACTTTC. Translation: CASSHSRVPGANVLTF.